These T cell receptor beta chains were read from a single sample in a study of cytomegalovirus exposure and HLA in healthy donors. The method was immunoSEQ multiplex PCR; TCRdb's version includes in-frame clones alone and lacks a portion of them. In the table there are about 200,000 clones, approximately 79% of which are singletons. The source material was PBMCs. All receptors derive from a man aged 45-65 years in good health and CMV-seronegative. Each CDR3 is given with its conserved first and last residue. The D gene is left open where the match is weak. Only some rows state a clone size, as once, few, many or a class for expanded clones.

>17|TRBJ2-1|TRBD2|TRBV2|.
CASSEALLAGGWDEQFF
TGTGCCAGCAGTGAAGCGCTGCTAGCGGGAGGGTGGGATGAGCAGTTCTTC
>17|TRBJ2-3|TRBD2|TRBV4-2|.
CASSPRLAGEFTDTQYF
TGTGCCAGCAGCCCCCGACTAGCGGGAGAGTTCACAGATACGCAGTATTTT
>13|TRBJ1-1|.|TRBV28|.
CASSTPGGAGAFF
TGTGCCAGCAGTACTCCGGGGGGCGCCGGAGCTTTCTTT
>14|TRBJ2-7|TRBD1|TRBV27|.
CASSLGQGSYEQYF
TGTGCCAGCAGTTTAGGACAGGGATCCTACGAGCAGTACTTC
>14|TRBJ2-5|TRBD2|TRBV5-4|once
CASSGTSPRETQYF
TGTGCCAGCAGTGGGACTAGCCCTAGAGAGACCCAGTACTTC
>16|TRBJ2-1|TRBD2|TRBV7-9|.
CASSTVAGERSNKQFF
TGTGCCAGCAGCACCGTAGCGGGAGAGAGGTCGAATAAGCAGTTCTTC
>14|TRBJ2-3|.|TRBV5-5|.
CASSLRTVTDTQYF
TGTGCCAGCAGCCTACGGACAGTCACAGATACGCAGTATTTT
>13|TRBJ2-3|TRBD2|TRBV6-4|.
CASSDLAGAGQNF
TGTGCCAGCAGTGACTTAGCGGGAGCGGGTCAGAATTTT
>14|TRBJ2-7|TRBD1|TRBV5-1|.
CASSRTGGSYEQYF
TGCGCCAGCAGCAGAACAGGGGGCTCCTACGAGCAGTACTTC
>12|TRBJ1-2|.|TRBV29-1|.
CSVGKGEGGYTF
TGCAGCGTTGGAAAAGGTGAGGGAGGCTACACCTTC
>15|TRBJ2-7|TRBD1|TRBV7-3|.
CASSSHGTATYEQYF
TGTGCCAGCAGCTCCCATGGGACAGCCACCTACGAGCAGTACTTC